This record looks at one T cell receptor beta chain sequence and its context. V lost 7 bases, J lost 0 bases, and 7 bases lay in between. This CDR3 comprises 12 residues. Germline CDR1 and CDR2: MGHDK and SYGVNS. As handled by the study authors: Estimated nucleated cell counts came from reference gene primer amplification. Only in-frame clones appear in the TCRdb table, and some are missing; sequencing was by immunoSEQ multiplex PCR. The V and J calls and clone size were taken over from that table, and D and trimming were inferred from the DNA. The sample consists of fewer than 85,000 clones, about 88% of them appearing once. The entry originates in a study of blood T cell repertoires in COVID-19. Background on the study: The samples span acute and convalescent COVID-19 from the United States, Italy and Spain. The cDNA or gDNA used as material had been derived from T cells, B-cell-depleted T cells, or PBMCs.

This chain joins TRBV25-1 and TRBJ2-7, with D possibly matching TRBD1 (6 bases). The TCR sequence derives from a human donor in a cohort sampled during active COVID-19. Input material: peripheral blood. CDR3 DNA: TGTGCCAGCACAGGGGACTCCTACGAGCAGTACTTC. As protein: CASTGDSYEQYF.